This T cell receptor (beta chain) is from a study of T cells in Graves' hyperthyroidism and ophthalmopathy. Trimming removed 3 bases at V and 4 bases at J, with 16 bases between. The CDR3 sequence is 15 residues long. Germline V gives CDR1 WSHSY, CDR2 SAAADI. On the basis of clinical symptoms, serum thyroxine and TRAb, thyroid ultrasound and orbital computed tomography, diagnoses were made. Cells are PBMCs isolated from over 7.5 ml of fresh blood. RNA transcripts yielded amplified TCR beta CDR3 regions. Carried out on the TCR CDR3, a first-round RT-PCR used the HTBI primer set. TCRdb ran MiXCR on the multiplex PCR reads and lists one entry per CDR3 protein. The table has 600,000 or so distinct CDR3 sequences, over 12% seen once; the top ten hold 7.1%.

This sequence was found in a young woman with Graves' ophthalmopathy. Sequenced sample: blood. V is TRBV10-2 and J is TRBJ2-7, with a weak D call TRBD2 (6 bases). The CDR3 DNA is TGCGCCAGCAGTGAAGGAGGGTTTCTGGTTTACGAGCAGTACTTC. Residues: CASSEGGFLVYEQYF.